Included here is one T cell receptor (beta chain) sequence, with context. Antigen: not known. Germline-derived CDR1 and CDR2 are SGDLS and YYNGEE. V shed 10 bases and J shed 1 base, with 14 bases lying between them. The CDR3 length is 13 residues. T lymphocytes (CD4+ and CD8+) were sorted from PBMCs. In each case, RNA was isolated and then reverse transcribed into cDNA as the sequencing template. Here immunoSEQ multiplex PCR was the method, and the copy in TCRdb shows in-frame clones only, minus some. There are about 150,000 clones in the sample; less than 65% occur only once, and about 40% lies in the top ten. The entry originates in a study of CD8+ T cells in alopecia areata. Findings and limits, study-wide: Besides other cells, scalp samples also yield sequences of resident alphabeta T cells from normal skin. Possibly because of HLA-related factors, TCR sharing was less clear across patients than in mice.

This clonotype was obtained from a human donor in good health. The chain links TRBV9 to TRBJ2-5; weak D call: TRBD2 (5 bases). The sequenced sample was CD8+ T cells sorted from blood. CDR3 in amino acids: CASEGRVQETQYF. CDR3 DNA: TGTGCCTCCGAGGGAAGGGTCCAAGAGACCCAGTACTTC.